Listed here are 8 T cell receptor beta chains from one sample, sequenced in a study of blood T cell repertoires in COVID-19. Sequencing used immunoSEQ multiplex PCR; TCRdb keeps in-frame clones, though not all of them. The repertoire consists of around 150,000 clones, with 80% to 95% occurring once and the leading ten covering 4.8%. The sequenced sample was peripheral blood. These receptor sequences come from a man aged 30 to 45 with COVID-19, enrolled during active disease.

J is TRBJ1-1 and V is TRBV6-5; 7 bases are a match to TRBD1. The CDR3 is 14 amino acids. Germline CDR1 and CDR2: MNHEY and SVGAGI. V gave up 2 bases and J gave up 4 bases; unmatched junction bases: 4. The CDR3 is CASSYREGATEAFF. The CDR3 nucleotides read TGTGCCAGCAGTTACAGAGAGGGGGCCACTGAAGCTTTCTTT.

V is TRBV7-8 and J is TRBJ2-1, with TRBD2 as a possible D gene (5 bases). This CDR3 spans 16 amino acids. V was clipped by 4 bases and J by 4 bases, with 17 bases between them. CDR1 SGHVS and CDR2 FQNEAQ come from the germline V gene. CDR3 DNA: TGTGCCAGCAGCTGGGTGAGACTACCAAGTTACAATGAGCAGTTCTTC. Translating it yields CASSWVRLPSYNEQFF.

The V and J genes are TRBV7-3 and TRBJ1-3; maybe TRBD1 (5 bases). The CDR3 length is 16 residues. Germline assignment: CDR1 SGHTA and CDR2 FQGTGA. V shed 5 bases and J shed 0 bases, with 14 bases lying between them. The CDR3 reads CASSPSGGVSGNTIYF. The DNA for the CDR3 is TGTGCCAGCAGCCCCAGCGGGGGGGTCTCTGGAAACACCATATATTTT.

The chain joins TRBV20-1 to TRBJ2-1; TRBD2 matches at 8 bases. The V segment lost 5 bases and the J segment 1 base; nucleotides outside the gene matches: 10. CDR1 is DFQATT and CDR2 is SNEGSKA in the germline V gene (reference sequence). The CDR3 has 16 residues. CDR3 in amino acids: CSAGGLAGRSYNEQFF. The DNA for the CDR3 is TGCAGTGCTGGTGGGTTAGCGGGGAGGTCCTACAATGAGCAGTTCTTC.

The CDR3 is CASGLNRGGTGELFF. The DNA of the CDR3 is TGTGCTAGTGGTTTGAACAGGGGGGGCACCGGGGAGCTGTTTTTT. V usage is TRBV12-5 and J usage is TRBJ2-2; D is perhaps TRBD1 (8 bases). The CDR3 has 15 residues. Germline lookup yields CDR1 LGHNT and CDR2 FRNRAP. The germline V and J ends were trimmed by 2 bases and 4 bases, with 11 bases remaining between them.

The V and J genes are TRBV18 and TRBJ2-7; 8 nucleotides line up with TRBD1. With 3 bases clipped from V and 3 bases from J, the junction kept 1 base outside the gene matches. There are 13 residues in the CDR3. Germline V gives CDR1 KGHSH, CDR2 LQKENI. CDR3: CASSPDRDYEQYF. In DNA, the CDR3 is TGTGCCAGCTCACCGGACAGGGACTACGAGCAGTACTTC.

The genes are TRBV7-9 and TRBJ1-6; possible D gene TRBD1, 5 bases. CDR3 length equals 16 residues. Per the germline V gene, CDR1 is SEHNR and CDR2 is FQNEAQ (reference sequence). V dropped 4 bases and J dropped 0 bases, with 10 bases sitting between them. In DNA form, the CDR3 reads TGTGCCAGCAGCTGGGGGGGGAGCTCCTATAATTCACCCCTCCACTTT. Its protein product is CASSWGGSSYNSPLHF.

This clone has a single count. This chain connects TRBV3-1 (or the pseudogene TRBV3-2) to TRBJ2-7, with D maybe TRBD2 (7 bases). The CDR3 extends over 17 amino acids. CDR1 is LGHDT and CDR2 is YNNKEL in the germline V gene (reference sequence). V was shortened by 4 bases and J by 0 bases, with 19 bases between the two germline ends. CDR3: CASSPKGGRESSYEQYF. CDR3 DNA sequence: TGTGCCAGCAGCCCCAAGGGGGGGCGGGAAAGCTCCTACGAGCAGTACTTC.